Listed here are 30 T cell receptor beta chains from one sample, sequenced in a study of cytomegalovirus exposure and HLA in healthy donors. The PCR employed 60 Vbeta primers together with 13 Jbeta primers. Libraries were prepared by immunoSEQ multiplex PCR; TCRdb keeps only in-frame clonotypes and omits some of them. Found here are about 130,000 clones, around 80% of them singletons; the top ten hold 0.95% to 1.5%. Sequenced: PBMCs. These receptors originate from a female donor in good health and CMV-seronegative.

The chain carries TRBV13 and TRBJ2-2; TRBD1 matches 12 bases. The CDR3 has 14 residues. CDR1 PRHDT and CDR2 FYEKMQ come from the germline V gene (reference sequence). V lost 5 bases, J lost 6 bases, and 1 base stayed unmatched. The CDR3 loop reads CASSRDRGPGELFF. The CDR3 DNA follows: TGTGCCAGCAGCCGGGACAGGGGGCCCGGGGAGCTGTTTTTT.

The chain carries TRBV30 and TRBJ2-5, with 9 bases that match TRBD1. Germline lookup yields CDR1 GTSNPN and CDR2 SVGIG (reference sequence). The J segment lost 3 bases and the V segment lost 0 bases, leaving 2 bases of the junction unmatched. The CDR3 runs to 14 residues. CDR3 sequence (DNA): TGTGCCTGGAGTGTAGGGACAGGGAAAGAGACCCAGTACTTC. Its protein product is CAWSVGTGKETQYF.

The V call is TRBV7-6, the J call TRBJ2-3; the D is unclear. Trimming stripped 5 bases from V and 6 bases from J, with 9 bases between. CDR3 size: 12 residues. Germline assignment: CDR1 SGHVS and CDR2 FNYEAQ. Written as DNA, the CDR3 is TGTGCCAGCAGCCCCCTCCAGGATACGCAGTATTTT. This codes for CASSPLQDTQYF.

As to this clone: This same CDR3 is encoded by further DNA sequences in the sample. This chain connects TRBV5-1 to TRBJ2-3; D is unclear. CDR1 is SGHRS and CDR2 is YFSETQ in the germline V gene. Trimming cost V 0 bases and J 6 bases, with 5 bases left between them. The CDR3 loop spans 12 amino acids. CDR3 nucleotides: TGCGCCAGCAGCTTGGGAGTGGATACGCAGTATTTT. The encoded protein is CASSLGVDTQYF.

The chain is built from TRBV9 and TRBJ2-5; D may be TRBD1 (6 bases). CDR3 length equals 12 residues. The V gene lost 5 bases and the J gene lost 13 bases, with 18 bases spanning the gap. Germline V gives CDR1 SGDLS, CDR2 YYNGEE. CDR3 loop: CASSGGDGQPYF. The CDR3 DNA follows: TGTGCCAGCAGTGGGGGAGATGGACAGCCGTACTTC.

The gene calls are TRBV2 and TRBJ1-1; no firm D call. The length of the CDR3 is 13 residues. Germline CDR1 is SNHLY and CDR2 is FYNNEI. Trimming left V 0 bases short and J 7 bases short, with 9 bases between. The CDR3 DNA reads as TGTGCCAGCAGTGAAGCCCGGGGTGATGAAGCTTTCTTT. Protein product: CASSEARGDEAFF.

V is TRBV19 and J is TRBJ2-1, with 9 positions matching TRBD2. Per germline, CDR1 LNHDA and CDR2 SQIVND (reference sequence). This CDR3 is 18 amino acids long. With V trimmed by 6 bases and J by 6 bases, 18 bases remained unmatched. CDR3 sequence: CASSPGGFGGRAGNEQFF. The DNA for the CDR3 is TGTGCCAGTAGCCCGGGAGGGTTCGGCGGGAGGGCCGGCAATGAGCAGTTCTTC.

The J gene is TRBJ2-3, the V gene TRBV5-6, with D unresolved. CDR3 size: 15 residues. V was shortened by 4 bases and J by 0 bases, with 12 bases between the two germline ends. Germline V gene lookup returns CDR1 SGHDT and CDR2 YYEEEE. CDR3 nucleotides: TGTGCCAGCAGCCGGAGCGCCACTAGCACAGATACGCAGTATTTT. This translates into CASSRSATSTDTQYF.

The chain joins TRBV7-9 to TRBJ1-2, with a weak D call TRBD1 (6 bases). V was pared by 6 bases and J by 7 bases, with 24 bases between. This CDR3 region has 16 residues. Germline CDR1 reads SEHNR; CDR2 reads FQNEAQ (reference sequence). CDR3 DNA: TGTGCCAGCAGGGAAGAGAGCCGGGACATTGTTCGTGGCTACACCTTC. Amino acids: CASREESRDIVRGYTF.

The chain carries TRBV18 and TRBJ1-6; tentatively, D is TRBD1 (6 bases). From germline, CDR1 is KGHSH and CDR2 LQKENI. Between the trimmed V and J ends, which lost 2 bases and 5 bases, there was a span of 16 bases. CDR3 size: 17 residues. CDR3 sequence: CASSPKIQGTDNSPLHF. CDR3 coding DNA: TGTGCCAGCTCACCAAAAATACAGGGAACCGATAATTCACCCCTCCACTTT.

V and J are TRBV11-2 and TRBJ2-3; D gene uncertain. This CDR3 region has 13 residues. CDR1 is SGHAT, CDR2 FQNNGV, per germline. The ends were cut back, 5 bases at V and 6 bases at J, with 12 bases in the middle. The CDR3 spells CASSRDRVDTQYF. Here the CDR3 DNA reads TGTGCCAGCAGCCGAGACCGGGTTGATACGCAGTATTTT.

J is TRBJ2-7 and V is TRBV7-6; D might be TRBD1 (5 bases). CDR1 is SGHVS, CDR2 FNYEAQ, per germline. This CDR3 contains 13 residues. Trimming pared 1 base from V and 7 bases from J, leaving 11 bases between. CDR3 coding DNA: TGTGCCAGCAGCTTAGGGGTAGCAGGGGAGCAGTACTTC. It encodes CASSLGVAGEQYF.

This clone was seen more than once but under ten times. The CDR3, as DNA: TGTGCCAGCAGCAAAGTCCCGGGACAGGGGACTGGAAACACCATATATTTT. Amino acids: CASSKVPGQGTGNTIYF. The chain joins TRBV21-1 to TRBJ1-3; TRBD1 was called by the table and not checked on the DNA. TRBV21-1 is recorded as a pseudogene. The CDR3 has 17 amino acids.

This clone was recorded only once. The V call is TRBV6-4, the J call TRBJ1-5; 9 nucleotides match TRBD1. Per the germline V gene, CDR1 is MRHNA and CDR2 is SNTAGT. The CDR3 totals 16 residues. The trim removed 4 bases at V and 6 bases at J, leaving 10 bases unmatched. The CDR3 loop reads CASSALQGAGGQPQHF. CDR3 bases: TGTGCCAGCAGTGCCCTACAGGGGGCAGGAGGTCAGCCCCAGCATTTT.

This sequence joins TRBV4-2 and TRBJ1-2; D is perhaps TRBD1 (6 bases). There are 17 residues in the CDR3. Germline CDR1 LGHNA, CDR2 YNFKEQ. Trimming pared 0 bases from V and 0 bases from J, leaving 14 bases between. The CDR3 DNA is TGTGCCAGCAGCCAAGATGACGGGGACATAGCTAACTATGGCTACACCTTC. This gives the protein CASSQDDGDIANYGYTF.

In regard to this clone: One end of the junction is discordant with germline, which a read error may explain. The chain joins TRBV7-9 to TRBJ2-7; a possible D gene is TRBD1 (6 bases). The CDR3 spans 15 residues. The germline gives CDR1 SEHNR, CDR2 FQNEAQ (reference sequence). The CDR3 loop is CSSSLTGTASYEQYF. DNA for the CDR3: TGTTCCAGCAGCCTAACAGGGACCGCGTCCTACGAGCAGTACTTC.

This clone is a singleton in its sample. This chain uses TRBV18 with TRBJ2-5, with a weak D call TRBD2 (5 bases). CDR1 is KGHSH, CDR2 LQKENI, per germline. Trimming removed 0 bases at V and 4 bases at J, with 9 bases between. CDR3 length equals 14 residues. CDR3 in amino acids: CASSPPGRRETQYF. The CDR3 DNA is TGTGCCAGCTCACCACCGGGGAGAAGAGAGACCCAGTACTTC.

This clone was seen only a few times. The chain uses TRBV18 and TRBJ1-1, with a weak D call TRBD1 (6 bases). CDR1 and CDR2 (germline): KGHSH, LQKENI. This CDR3 has 15 residues. The germline V and J ends were trimmed by 4 bases and 0 bases, with 12 bases remaining between them. CDR3 sequence reads: CASSLSRGMNTEAFF. CDR3 DNA: TGTGCCAGCTCACTCTCCAGGGGTATGAACACTGAAGCTTTCTTT.

The chain carries TRBV5-4 and TRBJ2-5; unclear D gene. The CDR3 extends over 14 amino acids. The V end lost 4 bases, the J end lost 7 bases, and 17 bases lay between the germline ends. Germline CDR1 is SGHNT and CDR2 is YYREEE (reference sequence). The CDR3 region is CASSPVLGPATQYF. In DNA form, the CDR3 reads TGTGCCAGCAGCCCGGTCTTGGGCCCAGCGACCCAGTACTTC.

The chain is built from TRBV28 and TRBJ2-7, with TRBD2 identical over 8 bases. The ends lost 3 bases at V and 2 bases at J; junction bases unmatched: 9. The length of the CDR3 is 16 residues. CDR1 is MDHEN, CDR2 SYDVKM, per germline. CDR3 sequence: CASSFSSGAGAYEQYF. The CDR3 coding sequence is TGTGCCAGCAGTTTCTCTTCCGGAGCGGGGGCCTACGAGCAGTACTTC.

The genes are TRBV10-3 and TRBJ2-3; 11 positions match TRBD2. The CDR3 has 17 amino acids. In germline, CDR1 is ENHRY, CDR2 SYGVKD. V shed 0 bases and J 2 bases; nucleotides not matched to a gene: 4. The CDR3 coding sequence is TGTGCCATCAGTGAGTCGATACTAGCGGGGGCCACAGATACGCAGTATTTT. Translated, it gives CAISESILAGATDTQYF.

This clone was recorded a few times. The same CDR3 also results from other DNA sequences found in this sample. The rearrangement links TRBV5-1 to TRBJ2-3; the D gene is possibly TRBD2 (6 bases). The CDR3 has 15 residues. CDR1 is SGHRS, CDR2 YFSETQ, per germline. Trimming took off 2 bases at V and 5 bases at J, with 15 bases between the two ends. For the CDR3, the DNA is TGCGCCAGCAGCTTTGGGAGGTCGGGAAGAGATACGCAGTATTTT. This sequence encodes CASSFGRSGRDTQYF. Full variable domain (remainder filled in from reference TRBV5-1 and TRBJ2-3): KAGVTQTPRYLIKTRGQQVTLSCSPISGHRSVSWYQQTPGQGLQFLFEYFSETQRNKGNFPGRFSGRQFSNSRSEMNVSTLELGDSALYLCASSFGRSGRDTQYFGPGTRLTVL.

The CDR3 sequence: CAWSGQREGAQHF. The DNA for the CDR3 is TGTGCCTGGAGCGGACAGAGAGAGGGGGCCCAGCATTTT. The chain is built from TRBV30 and TRBJ1-5; possibly TRBD1 for D (6 bases). The CDR3 has 13 residues. The V end lost 3 bases, the J end lost 11 bases, and 17 bases lay between the germline ends. In germline, CDR1 is GTSNPN, CDR2 SVGIG (reference sequence).

The rearrangement links TRBV5-1 to TRBJ2-3, with 8 bases identical to TRBD1. Germline V CDR1 and CDR2: SGHRS, YFSETQ. V shed 0 bases, J shed 2 bases, and the junction held 2 bases outside the gene matches. CDR3 length: 15 residues. CDR3 sequence (DNA): TGCGCCAGCAGCTTGGGTCAGGGGGCCACAGATACGCAGTATTTT. This translates into CASSLGQGATDTQYF. Together with reference TRBV5-1 and TRBJ2-3, the CDR3 gives the full variable domain: KAGVTQTPRYLIKTRGQQVTLSCSPISGHRSVSWYQQTPGQGLQFLFEYFSETQRNKGNFPGRFSGRQFSNSRSEMNVSTLELGDSALYLCASSLGQGATDTQYFGPGTRLTVL.

This CDR3 is CASSTTEDRETSGAPYEQYF. The CDR3 bases are TGTGCCAGCAGTACTACCGAGGACAGGGAGACTAGCGGGGCCCCCTACGAGCAGTACTTC. V usage is TRBV28 and J usage is TRBJ2-7, with 11 nucleotides matching TRBD2. This CDR3 spans 20 amino acids. Germline CDR1 MDHEN, CDR2 SYDVKM. V was clipped by 5 bases and J by 2 bases; unmatched bases: 20.

The V and J genes are TRBV10-3 and TRBJ2-1, with TRBD1 matching 9 bases. Trimming took 6 bases from V and 1 from J; bases not matched to a gene: 10. Germline CDR1 is ENHRY and CDR2 is SYGVKD. This CDR3 has 17 amino acids. The CDR3 loop is CAIRDLTGQGSYNEQFF. Written as DNA, the CDR3 is TGTGCCATCAGGGATTTAACGGGACAGGGATCCTACAATGAGCAGTTCTTC.

The chain is built from TRBV5-1 and TRBJ2-7, with 7 positions matching TRBD1. The germline V gene has CDR1 SGHRS and CDR2 YFSETQ. CDR3 length: 14 amino acids. J lost 0 bases, V lost 4 bases, and 4 bases had no gene match. The CDR3 region has the DNA TGCGCCAGCAGCCAGGGACAGTTCTCCTACGAGCAGTACTTC. Its protein is CASSQGQFSYEQYF.

CDR3 in amino acids: CASSPTNYNEQFF. Written as DNA, the CDR3 is TGTGCCAGCTCTCCGACAAATTACAATGAGCAGTTCTTC. V and J are TRBV6-5 and TRBJ2-1; D is unresolved. Per the germline V gene, CDR1 is MNHEY and CDR2 is SVGAGI. Trimming pared 8 bases from V and 4 bases from J, leaving 12 bases between. There are 13 residues in the CDR3.

J is TRBJ1-2 and V is TRBV30; D is possibly TRBD1 (6 bases). The V and J ends lost 0 bases and 2 bases respectively, with 16 bases between them. CDR1 and CDR2 (germline): GTSNPN, SVGIG (reference sequence). This CDR3 comprises 16 residues. CDR3 sequence: CAWSVGGAGLNYGYTF. The DNA for the CDR3 is TGTGCCTGGAGTGTGGGGGGGGCTGGCTTAAACTATGGCTACACCTTC.

Of note for this clone: The junction departs from germline at one end; a sequencing error may be responsible. This sequence joins TRBV7-9 and TRBJ2-1; TRBD2 agrees at 13 bases. CDR1 is SEHNR, CDR2 FQNEAQ, per germline (reference sequence). The CDR3 loop spans 16 amino acids. The CDR3 is CSSSPTSGGALNEQFF. Written as DNA, the CDR3 is TGTTCCAGCAGCCCAACTAGCGGGGGGGCCCTCAATGAGCAGTTCTTC.